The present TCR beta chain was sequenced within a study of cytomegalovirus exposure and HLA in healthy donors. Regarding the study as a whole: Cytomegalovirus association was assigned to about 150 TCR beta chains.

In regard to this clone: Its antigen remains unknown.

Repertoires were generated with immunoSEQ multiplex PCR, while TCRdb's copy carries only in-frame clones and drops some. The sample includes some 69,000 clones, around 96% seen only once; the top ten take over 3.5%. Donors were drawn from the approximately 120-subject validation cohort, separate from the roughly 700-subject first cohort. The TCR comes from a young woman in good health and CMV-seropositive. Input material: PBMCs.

CDR3 bases: TGTGCCAGCAGCTTAAAGGGGACAATCACAGATACGCAGTATTTT. It codes for CASSLKGTITDTQYF. V is TRBV7-2 and J is TRBJ2-3, with TRBD1 as a possible D gene (6 bases). The ends were cut back, 2 bases at V and 2 bases at J, with 11 bases in the middle. This CDR3 is built from 15 residues. Germline values: CDR1 SGHTA, CDR2 FQGNSA.